This T cell receptor (beta chain) was sequenced for a study of beta chain features in type 1 diabetes. Findings and caveats of the study: TCRB CDR3 length was moderately but significantly reduced in all four CD4+ subsets of Type 1 diabetes patients. Individuals with type 1 diabetes displayed fewer insertions and more deletions at VDJ junctions.

The CDR3 spans 19 residues. All of the isolated RNA was reverse transcribed, so expressed TCRB transcripts were sequenced. TCRdb keeps only in-frame clones here, not all; method: immunoSEQ multiplex PCR. The table lists about 150,000 clones, 11% of them singletons. Isolation of CD4+ naive, central memory, regulatory and stem cell-like memory cells was achieved by sorting via CD45RO/CCR7/CD25/CD127/CD95/CD27. Concerning this clone: What it recognizes is unknown.

The source of this sequence is a man younger than 30 in good health. This chain uses TRBV21-1 with TRBJ1-4; the D segment call TRBD1 is taken from the table without a DNA check. TRBV21-1 is a recognized pseudogene. The source material was central memory CD4+ T cells from blood. CDR3 nucleotide sequence: TGTGCCAGCAGCAAAGCCAAGGGGACAGTCTCTGCAACTAATGAAAAACTGTTTTTT. This translates into CASSKAKGTVSATNEKLFF.